This TCR beta chain was observed in a study of blood T cell repertoires in COVID-19. At the level of the study: From T cells, B-cell-depleted T cells, or PBMCs came the material, which was cDNA or gDNA.

V was clipped by 6 bases and J by 2 bases; unmatched bases: 8. Looked up from germline, CDR1 is KGHSH and CDR2 is LQKENI. The CDR3 totals 15 residues. In the source study's methods: By means of reference gene primer amplification, nucleated cell counts were estimated. Clones were read by immunoSEQ multiplex PCR, and TCRdb kept only the in-frame ones, dropping some. That table supplies the V and J calls and clone size; D and trimming were determined from the DNA. Of about 330,000 clones in the sample, roughly 89% were seen once. The Seattle patients, enrolled during active infection, were followed longitudinally.

This rearrangement joins TRBV18 to TRBJ2-7, with 9 bases matching TRBD1. The material sequenced was peripheral blood. This TCR was sampled from a young man with COVID-19, enrolled during active disease. Written as DNA, the CDR3 is TGTGCCAGCTCCATAACGGGACAGGGCACCTACGAGCAGTACTTC. Its translation is CASSITGQGTYEQYF.